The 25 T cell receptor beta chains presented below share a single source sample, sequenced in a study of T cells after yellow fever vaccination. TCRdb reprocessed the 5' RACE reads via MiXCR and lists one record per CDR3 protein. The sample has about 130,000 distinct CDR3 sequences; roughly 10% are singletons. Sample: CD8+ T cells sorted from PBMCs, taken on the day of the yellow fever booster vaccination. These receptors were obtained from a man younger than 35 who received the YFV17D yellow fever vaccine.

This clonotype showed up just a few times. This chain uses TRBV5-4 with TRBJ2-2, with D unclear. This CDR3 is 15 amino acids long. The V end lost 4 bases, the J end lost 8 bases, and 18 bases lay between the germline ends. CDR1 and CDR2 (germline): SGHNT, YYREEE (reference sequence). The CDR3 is CASSPDTFLGGELFF. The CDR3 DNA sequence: TGTGCCAGCAGCCCAGACACGTTTTTGGGTGGGGAGCTGTTTTTT.

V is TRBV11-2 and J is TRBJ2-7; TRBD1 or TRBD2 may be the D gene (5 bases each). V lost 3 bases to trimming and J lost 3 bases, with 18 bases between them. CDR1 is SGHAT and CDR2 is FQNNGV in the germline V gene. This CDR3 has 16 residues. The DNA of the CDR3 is TGTGCCAGCAGCTTGGGTTGGGTCCGGGACCTCTACGAGCAGTACGTC. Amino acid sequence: CASSLGWVRDLYEQYV.

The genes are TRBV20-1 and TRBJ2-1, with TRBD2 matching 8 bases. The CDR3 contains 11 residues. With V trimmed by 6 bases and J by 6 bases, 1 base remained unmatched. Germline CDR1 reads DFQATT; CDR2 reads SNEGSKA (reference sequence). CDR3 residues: CSAGRGNEQFF. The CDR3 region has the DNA TGCAGTGCCGGGAGGGGCAATGAGCAGTTCTTC.

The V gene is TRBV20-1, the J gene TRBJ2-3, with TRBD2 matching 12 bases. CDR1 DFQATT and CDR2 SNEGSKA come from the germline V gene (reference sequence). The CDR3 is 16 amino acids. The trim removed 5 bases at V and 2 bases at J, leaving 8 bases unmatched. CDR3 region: CSALRLAGEITDTQYF. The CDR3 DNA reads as TGCAGTGCTCTCCGACTAGCGGGGGAGATCACAGATACGCAGTATTTT.

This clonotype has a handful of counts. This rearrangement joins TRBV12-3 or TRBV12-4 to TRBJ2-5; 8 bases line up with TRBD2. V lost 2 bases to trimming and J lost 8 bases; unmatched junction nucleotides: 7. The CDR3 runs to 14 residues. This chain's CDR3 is CASSLSGGGSTQYF. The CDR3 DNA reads TGTGCCAGCAGTTTATCCGGGGGGGGATCTACCCAGTACTTC.

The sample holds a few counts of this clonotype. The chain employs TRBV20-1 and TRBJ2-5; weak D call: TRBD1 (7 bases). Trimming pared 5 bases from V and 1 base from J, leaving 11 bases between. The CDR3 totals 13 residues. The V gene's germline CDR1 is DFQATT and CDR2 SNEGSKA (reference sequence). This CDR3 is CSAGGTAQETQYF. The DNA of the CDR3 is TGCAGTGCTGGAGGGACAGCCCAAGAGACCCAGTACTTC.

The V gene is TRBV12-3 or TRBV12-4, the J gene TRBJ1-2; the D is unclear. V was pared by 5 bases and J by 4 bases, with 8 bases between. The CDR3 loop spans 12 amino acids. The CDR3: CASSRTSYGYTF. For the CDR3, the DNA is TGTGCCAGCAGTCGAACCAGCTATGGCTACACCTTC.

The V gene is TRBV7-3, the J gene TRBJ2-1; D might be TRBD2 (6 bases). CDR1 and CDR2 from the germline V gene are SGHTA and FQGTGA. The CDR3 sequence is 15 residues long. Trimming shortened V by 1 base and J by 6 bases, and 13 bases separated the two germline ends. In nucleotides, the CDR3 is TGTGCCAGCAGCTTAAGTTCGGGGGTGGGCAATGAGCAGTTCTTC. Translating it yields CASSLSSGVGNEQFF.

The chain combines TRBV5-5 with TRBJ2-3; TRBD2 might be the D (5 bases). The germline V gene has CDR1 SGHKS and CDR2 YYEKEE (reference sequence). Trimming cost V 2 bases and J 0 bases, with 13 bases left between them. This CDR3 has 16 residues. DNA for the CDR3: TGTGCCAGCAGCTTCCCCTGGACTTCTAGCACAGATACGCAGTATTTT. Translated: CASSFPWTSSTDTQYF.

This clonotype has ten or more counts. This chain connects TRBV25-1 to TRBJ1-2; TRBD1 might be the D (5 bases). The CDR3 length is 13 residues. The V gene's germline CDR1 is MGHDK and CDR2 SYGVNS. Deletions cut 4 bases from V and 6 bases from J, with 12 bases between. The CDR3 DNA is TGTGCCAGCAGTGTAGGTACAGGAGATGGCTACACCTTC. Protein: CASSVGTGDGYTF.

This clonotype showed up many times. As DNA, the CDR3 is TGCAGCGTTGAAACAGGGACGAACACTGAAGCTTTCTTT. It specifies CSVETGTNTEAFF. This sequence joins TRBV29-1 and TRBJ1-1, with D possibly being TRBD1 (6 bases). This CDR3 region has 13 residues. The germline gives CDR1 SQVTM, CDR2 ANQGSEA. V lost 2 bases, J lost 1 base, and 8 bases lay in between. Combining the CDR3 with reference TRBV29-1 and TRBJ1-1 gives the whole variable domain SAVISQKPSRDICQRGTSLTIQCQVDSQVTMMFWYRQQPGQSLTLIATANQGSEATYESGFVIDKFPISRPNLTFSTLTVSNMSPEDSSIYLCSVETGTNTEAFFGQGTRLTVV.

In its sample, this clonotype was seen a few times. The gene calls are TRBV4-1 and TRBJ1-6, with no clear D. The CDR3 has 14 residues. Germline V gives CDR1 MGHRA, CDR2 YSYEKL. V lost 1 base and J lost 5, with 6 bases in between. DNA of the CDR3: TGCGCCAGCAGCCAAGCTCAGGATAATTCACCCCTCCACTTT. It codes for CASSQAQDNSPLHF.

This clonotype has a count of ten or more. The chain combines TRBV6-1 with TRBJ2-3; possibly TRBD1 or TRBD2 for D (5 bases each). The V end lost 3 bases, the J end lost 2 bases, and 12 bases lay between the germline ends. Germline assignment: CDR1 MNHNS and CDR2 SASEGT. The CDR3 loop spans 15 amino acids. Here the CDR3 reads CASSERVGDTDTQYF. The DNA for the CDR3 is TGTGCCAGCAGTGAGAGGGTGGGGGACACAGATACGCAGTATTTT.

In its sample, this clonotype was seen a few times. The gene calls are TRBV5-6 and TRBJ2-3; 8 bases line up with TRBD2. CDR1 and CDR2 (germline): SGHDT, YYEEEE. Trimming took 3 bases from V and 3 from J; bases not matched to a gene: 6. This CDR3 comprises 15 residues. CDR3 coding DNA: TGTGCCAGCAGCTCTCGGGGGGGCTCGACAGATACGCAGTATTTT. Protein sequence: CASSSRGGSTDTQYF.

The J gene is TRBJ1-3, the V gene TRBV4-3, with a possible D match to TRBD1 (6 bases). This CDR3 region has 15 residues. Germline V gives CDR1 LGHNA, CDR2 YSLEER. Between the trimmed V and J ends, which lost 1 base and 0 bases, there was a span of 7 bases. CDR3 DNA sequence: TGCGCCAGCAGCCAAGTCAGGGGCTCTGGAAACACCATATATTTT. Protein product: CASSQVRGSGNTIYF.

CDR3 loop: CASSPGPGLAKNIQYF. The CDR3 region has the DNA TGTGCCAGCAGCCCAGGACCCGGACTAGCCAAAAACATTCAGTACTTC. The chain links TRBV3-1 to TRBJ2-4; possibly TRBD2 for D (5 bases). CDR1 is LGHDT and CDR2 is YNNKEL in the germline V gene (reference sequence). This CDR3 contains 16 residues. Trimming took off 4 bases at V and 0 bases at J, with 13 bases between the two ends.

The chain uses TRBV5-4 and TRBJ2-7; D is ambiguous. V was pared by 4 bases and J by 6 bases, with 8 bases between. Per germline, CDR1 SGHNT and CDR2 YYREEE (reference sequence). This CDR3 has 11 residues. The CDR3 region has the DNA TGTGCCAGCAGCACCGCTACCGAGCAGTACTTC. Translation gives CASSTATEQYF.

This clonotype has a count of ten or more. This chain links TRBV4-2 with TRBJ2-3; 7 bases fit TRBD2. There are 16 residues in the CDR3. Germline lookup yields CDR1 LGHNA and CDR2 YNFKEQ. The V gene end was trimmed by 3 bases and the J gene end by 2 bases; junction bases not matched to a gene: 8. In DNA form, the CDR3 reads TGTGCCAGCAGCCACGGGGGACTACGTAACACAGATACGCAGTATTTT. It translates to CASSHGGLRNTDTQYF.

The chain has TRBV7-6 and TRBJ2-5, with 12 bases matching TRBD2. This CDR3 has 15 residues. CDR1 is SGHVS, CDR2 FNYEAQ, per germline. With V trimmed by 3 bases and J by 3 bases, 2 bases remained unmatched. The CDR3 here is CASSFRLAGEETQYF. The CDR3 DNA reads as TGTGCCAGCAGCTTCAGACTAGCGGGGGAAGAGACCCAGTACTTC. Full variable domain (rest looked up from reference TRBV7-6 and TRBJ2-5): GAGVSQSPRYKVTKRGQDVALRCDPISGHVSLYWYRQALGQGPEFLTYFNYEAQQDKSGLPNDRFSAERPEGSISTLTIQRTEQRDSAMYRCASSFRLAGEETQYFGPGTRLLVL.

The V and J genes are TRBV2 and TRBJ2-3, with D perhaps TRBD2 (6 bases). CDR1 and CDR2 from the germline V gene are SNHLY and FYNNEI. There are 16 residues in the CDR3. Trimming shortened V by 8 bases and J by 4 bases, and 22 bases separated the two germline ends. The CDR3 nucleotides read TGTGCCAGCGCGGGGTTCAAGGAAAAATTGCCAGATACGCAGTATTTT. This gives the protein CASAGFKEKLPDTQYF.

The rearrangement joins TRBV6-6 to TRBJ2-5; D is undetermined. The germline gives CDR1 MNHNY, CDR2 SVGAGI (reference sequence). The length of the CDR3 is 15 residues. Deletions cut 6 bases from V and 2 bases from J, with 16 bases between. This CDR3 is CASSLTVVSQETQYF. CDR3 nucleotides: TGTGCCAGCAGCTTAACAGTGGTGTCACAAGAGACCCAGTACTTC.

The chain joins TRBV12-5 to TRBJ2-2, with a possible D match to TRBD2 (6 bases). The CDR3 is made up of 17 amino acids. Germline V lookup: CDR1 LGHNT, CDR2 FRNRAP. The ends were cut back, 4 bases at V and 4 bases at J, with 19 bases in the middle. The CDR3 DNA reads TGTGCTAGTGGTTGGGGCGCGGACTACGGCCCCACCGGGGAGCTGTTTTTT. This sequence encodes CASGWGADYGPTGELFF.

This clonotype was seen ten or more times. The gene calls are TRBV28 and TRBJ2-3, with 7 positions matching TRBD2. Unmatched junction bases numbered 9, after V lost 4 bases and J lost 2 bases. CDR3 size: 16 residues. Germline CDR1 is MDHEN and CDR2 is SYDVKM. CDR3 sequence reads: CASSSPIAGNTDTQYF. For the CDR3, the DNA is TGTGCCAGCAGTTCCCCTATAGCGGGTAACACAGATACGCAGTATTTT.

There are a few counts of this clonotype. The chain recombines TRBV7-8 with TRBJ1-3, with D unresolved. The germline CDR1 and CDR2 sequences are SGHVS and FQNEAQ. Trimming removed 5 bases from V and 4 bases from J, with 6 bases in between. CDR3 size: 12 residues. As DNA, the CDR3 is TGTGCCAGCAGCGGCAGAGGAAACACCATATATTTT. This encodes CASSGRGNTIYF. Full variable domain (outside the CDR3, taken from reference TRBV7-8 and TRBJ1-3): GAGVSQSPRYKVAKRGQDVALRCDPISGHVSLFWYQQALGQGPEFLTYFQNEAQLDKSGLPSDRFFAERPEGSVSTLKIQRTQQEDSAVYLCASSGRGNTIYFGEGSWLTVV.

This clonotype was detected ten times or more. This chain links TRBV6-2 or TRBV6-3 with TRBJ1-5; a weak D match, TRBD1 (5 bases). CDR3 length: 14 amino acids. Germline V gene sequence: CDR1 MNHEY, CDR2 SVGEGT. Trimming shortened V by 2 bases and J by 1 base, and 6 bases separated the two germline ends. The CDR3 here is CASSYGASNQPQHF. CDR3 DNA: TGTGCCAGCAGTTACGGGGCCAGCAATCAGCCCCAGCATTTT.